Below, one T cell receptor (beta chain) is given with its context. Some clones are missing from TCRdb's copy, which holds only in-frame ones; the method was immunoSEQ multiplex PCR. The sample has tens of thousands of clones, nearly 90% seen once. This sample is part of a study of PD-L1 blockade in urothelial cancer. As for the study in general: Median blood clonality was approximately 0.08, with 82,636 unique TCRs.

The patients had locally advanced or metastatic urothelial carcinoma. Germline CDR1 GTSNPN, CDR2 SVGIG (reference sequence). V lost 3 bases and J lost 4; bases outside the gene matches: 5. CDR3 length: 15 residues. This receptor was obtained from a man between 60 and 75 years old with urothelial cancer. Sequenced here: PBMCs, sampled around atezolizumab (anti-PD-L1) treatment. The J gene is TRBJ2-2, the V gene TRBV30; TRBD1 matches at 10 bases. CDR3: CAWRGTGVPTGELFF. CDR3 nucleotide sequence: TGTGCCTGGAGAGGGACAGGGGTCCCCACCGGGGAGCTGTTTTTT. Complete variable domain (other parts from reference TRBV30 and TRBJ2-2): SQTIHQWPATLVQPVGSPLSLECTVEGTSNPNLYWYRQAAGRGLQLLFYSVGIGQISSEVPQNLSASRPQDRQFILSSKKLLLSDSGFYLCAWRGTGVPTGELFFGEGSRLTVL.